This T cell receptor (beta chain) appears in the sequencing data of a study of blood T cell repertoires in COVID-19. The wider study: PBMCs, B-cell-depleted T cells, or T cells were the source of the cDNA or gDNA that made up the material.

Sequencing was performed with immunoSEQ multiplex PCR; in TCRdb, only in-frame clones are kept and a portion is missing. The repertoire holds a few hundred thousand clones, with approximately 85% as singletons. CDR1 is GTSNPN and CDR2 is SVGIG in the germline V gene (reference sequence). V lost 8 bases to trimming and J lost 3 bases, with 11 bases between them. CDR3 size: 13 residues. The sequencing sample was made of peripheral blood. The chain combines TRBV30 with TRBJ1-6; no clear D. The sequence was obtained from a human donor in a cohort sampled during active COVID-19. The DNA of the CDR3 is TGTGCCCATACATCGTTCTATAATTCACCCCTCCACTTT. The encoded protein is CAHTSFYNSPLHF.